The clone carrying this TCR beta chain has only a few counts. Antigen unknown. V was trimmed by 6 bases and J by 4 bases, leaving 22 bases between them. This CDR3 region has 16 residues. CDR1 is MDHEN and CDR2 is SYDVKM in the germline V gene. Each TCR beta cDNA library carried unique molecular identifiers. Starting from about 1 to 10 million T cells, the study yielded 500,000 or so cDNA molecules. MiXCR, applied by TCRdb to the PCR reads, yields one record per CDR3 protein. The sample yields fewer than 850,000 distinct CDR3 sequences, about 27% seen once. The source of the sample is a study of post-analysis software for immune sequencing data. Findings of the study overall: Compared with controls, patients showed significantly lower normalized Chao1 diversity. Samples made in the same batch grouped tightly together by F measure. The study found TRBV5-6, TRBV5-1 and TRBV20-1 among five or six TRBV segments more frequent in patients than controls.

The V call is TRBV28, the J call TRBJ2-7; possibly TRBD2 for D (7 bases). Sequenced material: blood. The sequence was collected from a girl aged 5-17 years with multiple sclerosis. The CDR3 spells CASRLAPIGGAYEQYF. DNA of the CDR3: TGTGCCAGCAGATTGGCGCCCATAGGGGGGGCGTACGAGCAGTACTTC.